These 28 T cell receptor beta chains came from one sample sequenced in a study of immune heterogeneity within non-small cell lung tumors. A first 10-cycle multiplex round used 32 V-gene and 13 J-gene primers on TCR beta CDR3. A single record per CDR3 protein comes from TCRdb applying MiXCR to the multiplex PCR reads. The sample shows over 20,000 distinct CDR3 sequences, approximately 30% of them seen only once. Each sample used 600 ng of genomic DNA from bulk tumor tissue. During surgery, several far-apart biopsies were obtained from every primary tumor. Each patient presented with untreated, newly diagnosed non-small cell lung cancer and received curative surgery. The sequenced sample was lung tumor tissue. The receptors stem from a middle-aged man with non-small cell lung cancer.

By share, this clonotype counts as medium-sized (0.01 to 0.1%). The CDR3 DNA follows: TGTGCCAGCAAGGATTGGGTAGGTGGCTACACCTTC. Its translation: CASKDWVGGYTF. The chain has TRBV3-1 and TRBJ1-2; D is undetermined. The germline CDR1 and CDR2 sequences are LGHDT and YNNKEL (reference sequence). The CDR3 extends over 12 amino acids. V lost 7 bases and J lost 7, with 13 bases in between. Looking up the rest from reference TRBV3-1 and TRBJ1-2 gives the full variable domain: DTAVSQTPKYLVTQMGNDKSIKCEQNLGHDTMYWYKQDSKKFLKIMFSYNNKELIINETVPNRFSPKSPDKAHLNLHINSLELGDSAVYFCASKDWVGGYTFGSGTRLTVV.

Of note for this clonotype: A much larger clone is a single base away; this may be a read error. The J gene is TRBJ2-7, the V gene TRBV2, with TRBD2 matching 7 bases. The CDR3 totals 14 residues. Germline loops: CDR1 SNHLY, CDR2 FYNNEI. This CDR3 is CASTKTSPTYEKYF. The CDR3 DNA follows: TGTGCCAGCACCAAGACTAGCCCAACCTACGAGAAGTACTTC.

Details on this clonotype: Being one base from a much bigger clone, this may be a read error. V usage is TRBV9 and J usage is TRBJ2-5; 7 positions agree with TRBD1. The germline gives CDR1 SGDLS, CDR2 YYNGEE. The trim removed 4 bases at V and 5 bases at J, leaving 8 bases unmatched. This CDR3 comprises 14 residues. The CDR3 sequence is CASSPWSRGETQYF. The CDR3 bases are TGTGCCAGCAGCCCTTGGTCCAGGGGGGAGACCCAGTACTTC. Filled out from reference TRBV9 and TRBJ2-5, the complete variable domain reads DSGVTQTPKHLITATGQRVTLRCSPRSGDLSVYWYQQSLDQGLQFLIQYYNGEERAKGNILERFSAQQFPDLHSELNLSSLELGDSALYFCASSPWSRGETQYFGPGTRLLVL.

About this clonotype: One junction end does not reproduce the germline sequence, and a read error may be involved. The CDR3 here is CAWKVLGSYNEQLF. The CDR3 nucleotides read TGTGCCTGGAAGGTACTTGGCTCCTACAATGAGCAGTTGTTC. The chain links TRBV30 to TRBJ2-1; unclear D gene. This CDR3 is 14 amino acids long. The V gene's germline CDR1 is GTSNPN and CDR2 SVGIG (reference sequence).

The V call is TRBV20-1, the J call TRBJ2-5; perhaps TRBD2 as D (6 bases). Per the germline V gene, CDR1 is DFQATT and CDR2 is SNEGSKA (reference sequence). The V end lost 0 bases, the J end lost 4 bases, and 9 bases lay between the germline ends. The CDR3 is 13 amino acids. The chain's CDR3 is CSAREGGAETQYF. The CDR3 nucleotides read TGCAGTGCTAGAGAGGGGGGAGCAGAGACCCAGTACTTC.

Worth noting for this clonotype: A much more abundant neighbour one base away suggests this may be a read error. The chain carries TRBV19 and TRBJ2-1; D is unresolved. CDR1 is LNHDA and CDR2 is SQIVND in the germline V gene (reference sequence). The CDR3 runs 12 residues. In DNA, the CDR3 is TGTGCCAGTCGTATCCCCGACAATGAGCAGTTCTTC. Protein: CASRIPDNEQFF.

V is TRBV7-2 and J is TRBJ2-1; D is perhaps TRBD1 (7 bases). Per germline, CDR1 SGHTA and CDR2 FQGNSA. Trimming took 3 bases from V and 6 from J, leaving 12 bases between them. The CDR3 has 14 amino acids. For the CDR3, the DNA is TGTGCCAGCAGCTTTCGACAGGGAGGCAATGAGCAGTTCTTC. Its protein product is CASSFRQGGNEQFF.

The CDR3 nucleotides read TGTGCCAGCAGCCTAGGATCAGGGAGGAATCAGCCCCAGCATTTT. It codes for CASSLGSGRNQPQHF. V is TRBV7-9 and J is TRBJ1-5, with D possibly being TRBD1 (5 bases). The CDR3 runs to 15 residues. CDR1 is SEHNR, CDR2 FQNEAQ, per germline (reference sequence). The V end was cut by 5 bases, the J end by 4 bases, with 15 bases between.

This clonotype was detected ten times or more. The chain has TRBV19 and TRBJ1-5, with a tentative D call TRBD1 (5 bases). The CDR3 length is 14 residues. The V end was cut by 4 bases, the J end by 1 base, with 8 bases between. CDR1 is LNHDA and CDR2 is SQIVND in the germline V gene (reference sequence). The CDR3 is CASSTGGSNQPQHF. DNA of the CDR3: TGTGCCAGTAGTACCGGGGGGAGCAATCAGCCCCAGCATTTT.

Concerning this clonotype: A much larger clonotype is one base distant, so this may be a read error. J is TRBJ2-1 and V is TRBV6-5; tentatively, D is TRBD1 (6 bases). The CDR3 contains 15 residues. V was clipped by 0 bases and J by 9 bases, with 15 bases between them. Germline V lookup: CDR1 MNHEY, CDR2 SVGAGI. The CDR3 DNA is TGTGCCAGCAGTTACTCGAGTGCAGGGGCCAGTGAGCAGTTCTTC. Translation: CASSYSSAGASEQFF.

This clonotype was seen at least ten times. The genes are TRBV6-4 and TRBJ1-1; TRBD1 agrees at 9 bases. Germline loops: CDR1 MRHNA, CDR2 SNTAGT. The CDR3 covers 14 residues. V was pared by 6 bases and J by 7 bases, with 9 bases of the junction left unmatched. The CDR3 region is CASRLGQGFGEAFF. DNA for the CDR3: TGTGCCAGCAGGCTAGGACAGGGGTTTGGTGAAGCTTTCTTT.

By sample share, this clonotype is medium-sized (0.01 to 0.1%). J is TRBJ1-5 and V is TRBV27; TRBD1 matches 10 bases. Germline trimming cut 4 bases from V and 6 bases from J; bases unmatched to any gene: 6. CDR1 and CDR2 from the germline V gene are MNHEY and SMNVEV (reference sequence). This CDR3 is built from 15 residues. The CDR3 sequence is CASSSWTGGGQPQHF. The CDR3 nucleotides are TGTGCCAGCAGTTCATGGACAGGGGGGGGTCAGCCCCAGCATTTT.

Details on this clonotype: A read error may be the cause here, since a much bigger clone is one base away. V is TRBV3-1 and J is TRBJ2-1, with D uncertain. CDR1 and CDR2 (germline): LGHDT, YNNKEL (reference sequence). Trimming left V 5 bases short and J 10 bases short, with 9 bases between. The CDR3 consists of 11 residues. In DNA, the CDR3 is TGTGCCAGCAGCGCACGTAGCGAGCAGTTCTTC. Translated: CASSARSEQFF.

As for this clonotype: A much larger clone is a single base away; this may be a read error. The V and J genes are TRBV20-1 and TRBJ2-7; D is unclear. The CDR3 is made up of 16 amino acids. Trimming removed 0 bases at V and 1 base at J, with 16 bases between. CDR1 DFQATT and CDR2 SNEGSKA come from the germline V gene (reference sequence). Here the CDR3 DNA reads TGCAGTGCTAGAGACCCTGTCCTGGACGCTTCCTACGAGCAGTACTTC. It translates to CSARDPVLDASYEQYF.

CDR3 protein: CATSDGTLETQYF. CDR3 DNA sequence: TGTGCCACCAGTGACGGGACGTTGGAGACCCAGTACTTC. The chain combines TRBV24-1 with TRBJ2-5; the D gene could be TRBD1 or TRBD2 (5 bases each). This CDR3 region has 13 residues. Germline V lookup: CDR1 KGHDR, CDR2 SFDVKD. V lost 4 bases and J 5 bases, leaving 10 bases between the germline ends.

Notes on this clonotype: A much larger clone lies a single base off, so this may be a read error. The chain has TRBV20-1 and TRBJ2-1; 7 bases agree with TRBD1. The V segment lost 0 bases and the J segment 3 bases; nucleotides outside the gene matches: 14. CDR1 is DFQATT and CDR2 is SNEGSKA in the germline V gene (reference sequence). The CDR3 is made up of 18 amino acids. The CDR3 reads CSARDSLDRSYLYNEQFF. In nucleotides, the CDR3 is TGCAGTGCTAGAGATTCATTGGACAGGTCCTACCTCTACAATGAGCAGTTCTTC.

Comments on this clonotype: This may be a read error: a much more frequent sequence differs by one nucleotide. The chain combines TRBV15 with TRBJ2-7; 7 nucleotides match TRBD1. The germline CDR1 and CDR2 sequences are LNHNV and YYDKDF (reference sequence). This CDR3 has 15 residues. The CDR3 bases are TGTGCCACCAGCAGAGATTACAGGGGAGATTACGAGCGGTACTTC. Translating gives CATSRDYRGDYERYF. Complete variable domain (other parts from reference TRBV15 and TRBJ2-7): DAMVIQNPRYQVTQFGKPVTLSCSQTLNHNVMYWYQQKSSQAPKLLFHYYDKDFNNEADTPDNFQSRRPNTSFCFLDIRSPGLGDTAMYLCATSRDYRGDYERYFGPGTRLTVT.

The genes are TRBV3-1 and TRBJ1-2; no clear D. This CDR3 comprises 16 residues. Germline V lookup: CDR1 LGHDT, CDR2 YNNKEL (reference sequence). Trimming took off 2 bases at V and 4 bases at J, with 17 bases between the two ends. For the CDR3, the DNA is TGTGCCAGCAGCCAATATTCCATTGTTTCATGCTATGGCTACACCTTC. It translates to CASSQYSIVSCYGYTF. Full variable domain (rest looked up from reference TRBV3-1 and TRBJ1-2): DTAVSQTPKYLVTQMGNDKSIKCEQNLGHDTMYWYKQDSKKFLKIMFSYNNKELIINETVPNRFSPKSPDKAHLNLHINSLELGDSAVYFCASSQYSIVSCYGYTFGSGTRLTVV.

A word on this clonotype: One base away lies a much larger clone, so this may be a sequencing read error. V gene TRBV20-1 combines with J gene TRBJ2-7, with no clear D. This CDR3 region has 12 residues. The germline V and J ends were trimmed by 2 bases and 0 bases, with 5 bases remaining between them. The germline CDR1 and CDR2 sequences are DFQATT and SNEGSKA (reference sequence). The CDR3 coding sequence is TGCAGTGCTAGAAGCTCCTCCTACGAGCAGTACTTC. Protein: CSARSSSYEQYF.

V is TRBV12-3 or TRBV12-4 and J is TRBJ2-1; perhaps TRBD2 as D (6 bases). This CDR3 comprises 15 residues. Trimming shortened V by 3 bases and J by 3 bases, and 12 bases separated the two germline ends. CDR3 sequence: CASSFGLALYNEQFF. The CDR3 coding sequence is TGTGCCAGCAGTTTTGGGCTAGCGCTCTACAATGAGCAGTTCTTC.

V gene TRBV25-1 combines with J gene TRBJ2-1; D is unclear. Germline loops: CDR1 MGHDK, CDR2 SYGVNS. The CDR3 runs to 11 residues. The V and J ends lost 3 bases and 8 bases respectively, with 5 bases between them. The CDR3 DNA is TGTGCCAGCAGTGAGTGGCATGAGCAGTTCTTC. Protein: CASSEWHEQFF. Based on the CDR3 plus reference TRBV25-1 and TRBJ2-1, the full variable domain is EADIYQTPRYLVIGTGKKITLECSQTMGHDKMYWYQQDPGMELHLIHYSYGVNSTEKGDLSSESTVSRIRTEHFPLTLESARPSHTSQYLCASSEWHEQFFGPGTRLTVL.

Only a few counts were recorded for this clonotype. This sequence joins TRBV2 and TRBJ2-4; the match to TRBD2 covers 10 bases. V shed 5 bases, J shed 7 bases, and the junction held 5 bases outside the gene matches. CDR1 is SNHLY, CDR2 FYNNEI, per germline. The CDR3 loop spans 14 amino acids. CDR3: CASSTLAGYNIQYF. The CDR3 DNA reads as TGTGCCAGCAGTACACTAGCGGGATACAACATTCAGTACTTC.

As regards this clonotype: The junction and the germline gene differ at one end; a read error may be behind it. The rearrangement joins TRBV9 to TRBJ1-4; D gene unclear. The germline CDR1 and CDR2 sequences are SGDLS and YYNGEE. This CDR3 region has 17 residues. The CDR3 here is CASSVAGTRLMGEKPFF. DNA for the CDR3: TGTGCCAGCAGCGTAGCCGGAACGAGGTTGATGGGTGAAAAACCGTTTTTT.

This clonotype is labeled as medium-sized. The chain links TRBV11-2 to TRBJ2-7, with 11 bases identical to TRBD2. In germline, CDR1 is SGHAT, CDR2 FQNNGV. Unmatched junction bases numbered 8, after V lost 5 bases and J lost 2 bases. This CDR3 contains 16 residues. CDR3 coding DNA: TGTGCCAGCAGCCGAGCCGGGACTAGCGGCACCTACGAGCAGTACTTC. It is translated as CASSRAGTSGTYEQYF.

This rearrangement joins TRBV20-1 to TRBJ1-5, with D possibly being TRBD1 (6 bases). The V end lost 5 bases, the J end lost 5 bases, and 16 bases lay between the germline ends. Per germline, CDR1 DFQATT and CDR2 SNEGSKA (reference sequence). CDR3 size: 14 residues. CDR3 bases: TGCAGTGCTTCCACAGGGAGTCGGGATCAGCCCCAGCATTTT. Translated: CSASTGSRDQPQHF.

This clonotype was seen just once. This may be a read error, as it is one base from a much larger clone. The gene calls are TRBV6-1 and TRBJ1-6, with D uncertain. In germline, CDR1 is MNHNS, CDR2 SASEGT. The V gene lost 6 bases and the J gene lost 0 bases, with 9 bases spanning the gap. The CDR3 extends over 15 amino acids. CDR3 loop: CASRTRSSYNSPLHF. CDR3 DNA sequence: TGTGCCAGCAGGACACGAAGCTCCTATAATTCACCCCTCCACTTT.

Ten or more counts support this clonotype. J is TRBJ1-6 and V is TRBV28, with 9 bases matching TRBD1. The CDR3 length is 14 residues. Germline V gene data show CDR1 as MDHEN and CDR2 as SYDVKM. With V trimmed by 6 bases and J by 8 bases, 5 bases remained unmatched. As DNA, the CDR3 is TGTGCCAGCAGGGGACAGGGTCGCTATTCACCCCTCCACTTT. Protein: CASRGQGRYSPLHF. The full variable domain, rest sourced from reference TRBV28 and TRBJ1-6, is DVKVTQSSRYLVKRTGEKVFLECVQDMDHENMFWYRQDPGLGLRLIYFSYDVKMKEKGDIPEGYSVSREKKERFSLILESASTNQTSMYLCASRGQGRYSPLHFGNGTRLTVT.

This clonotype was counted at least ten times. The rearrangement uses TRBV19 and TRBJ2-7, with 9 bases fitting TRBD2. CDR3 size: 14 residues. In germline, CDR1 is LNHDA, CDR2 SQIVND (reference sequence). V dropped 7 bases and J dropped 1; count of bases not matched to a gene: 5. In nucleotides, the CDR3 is TGTGCCAGTAAAAGCCTAGCGGGATCCTACGAGCAGTACTTC. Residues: CASKSLAGSYEQYF.